This T cell receptor beta chain was sequenced during a study of blood T cell repertoires in COVID-19 (TCRdb year 2020). For the study in its entirety: Samples covering the acute and convalescent phases of COVID-19 were provided by collaborators in the United States, Italy and Spain. The material from the prospective study consisted of cDNA or gDNA derived from T cells, B-cell-depleted T cells, or PBMCs. Subjects who had been exposed to COVID-19, were actively infected with it, or had recovered from it provided the deeply sampled blood TCRbeta repertoires that made up the dataset. The repertoires were released in a freely available public database intended as a resource for research on the immune response to SARS-CoV-2. Samples were obtained from the ongoing ImmuneRACE study (first 160 participants) and from some 1,300 subjects provided by 6 global collaborators. Sample metadata almost always included a de-identified subject ID, COVID-19 status, age in years and sex. Where HLA class I and class II types were available, the types were taken from metadata supplied by the sample provider, not from assay-based typing. Overall study results and their limits: The amount of clinical and demographic metadata varied by source and participant and was provided uncurated.

TCRbeta CDR3 regions were amplified from genomic DNA by means of the immunoSEQ Assay, a bias-controlled multiplex PCR. As for the authors' bioinformatics: Within the assay, amplification of reference gene primers was used to estimate how many nucleated cells each sample contained. Sequence reads were collapsed and filtered to measure the absolute abundance of every unique TCRbeta CDR3 rearrangement. Productive Simpson clonality was computed per sample as the square root of Simpson's diversity index over productive rearrangements. Imported from immuneACCESS, the table was reduced by TCRdb to in-frame sequences with V and J called. These copies leave out some clones; in studies compared against another copy, an unresolved V gene accounts for under half, and the cause of the remainder is not known. Clone size and V and J calls were adopted from that table, with D and trimming inferred from the DNA. This sample is represented by around 190,000 clones; around 80% of them were singletons. Together, the top ten hold approximately 7.8% of the sample.

One collaborating source in Seattle enrolled patients during active infection and followed them longitudinally through the course of disease. Each collaborating institution followed its own protocols to collect whole blood in K2EDTA tubes. Collaborator samples were shipped for TCRbeta analysis as frozen whole blood, isolated PBMCs, or DNA extracted from either sample type. Comments on this clone: The clone's antigen remains unknown. Base quality data are lacking; no much larger clone is found one base away.

CDR1 is given as LNHDA and CDR2 as SQIVND, both from the germline V gene (reference sequence). V loses 6 bases, J loses 1 base, and the germline ends lie 6 bases apart. The CDR3, from cysteine to phenylalanine, totals 12 residues. CDR3 DNA is the only sequence kept; it has 36 bases, read in frame from the first base. Material for sequencing was peripheral blood. Rearrangement joined TRBV19 to TRBJ1-1; the D gene lacks a confident call. The origin of this receptor is a woman aged 60-70 years with COVID-19, enrolled during active disease. The DNA sequence reads TGTGCCAGTAGAAGGAGGAACACTGAAGCTTTCTTT. Translated, this gives CASRRRNTEAFF. Reference TRBV19 and TRBJ1-1 proteins supply the regions before and after the CDR3; the full variable domain is: DGGITQSPKYLFRKEGQNVTLSCEQNLNHDAMYWYRQDPGQGLRLIYYSQIVNDFQKGDIAEGYSVSREKKESFPLTVTSAQKNPTAFYLCASRRRNTEAFFGQGTRLTVV.